This T cell receptor beta chain is drawn from a study of PD-L1 blockade in urothelial cancer. Generated by immunoSEQ multiplex PCR, the TCRdb table keeps only in-frame clones and is missing some. This table holds about 45,000 clones, 70% to 90% found once. The J segment lost 5 bases and the V segment lost 0 bases, leaving 1 base of the junction unmatched. From germline, CDR1 is SGHRS and CDR2 YFSETQ. The CDR3 spans 13 residues. Time point here: pretreatment peripheral blood. V is TRBV5-1 and J is TRBJ1-2; the match to TRBD1 covers 7 bases. This TCR derives from a donor at least 40 years old with urothelial cancer. The sample in question was PBMCs, obtained around atezolizumab (anti-PD-L1) treatment. CDR3 in DNA: TGCGCCAGCAGCTTGGCGACAGGGTATGGCTACACCTTC. Its translation: CASSLATGYGYTF.